Listed below are T cell receptor beta chains from one sample, sequenced in a study of blood T cells in healthy people across ages. Each CDR3 protein gets one entry after TCRdb re-called the 5' RACE reads with MiXCR. The sample contains about 800,000 distinct CDR3 sequences, 58% of which appear only once. Sequenced: blood. All receptors derive from a man aged 25 to 40 in good health. Each CDR3 is given with its conserved first and last residue. Fields, in order: D gene, V gene, clone size, J gene, CDR3 DNA, CDR3 protein. D genes are given only for firm matches. Size is omitted from some rows. Given values are once, few, many or a class for expanded clones.

.,TRBV20-1,once,TRBJ2-5,TGCAGTGCTCCTCGGGACGGAGAAGAGACCCAGTACTTC,CSAPRDGEETQYF
.,TRBV20-1,few,TRBJ2-7,TGCAGTGCTGGGGCGAGAACGGCGAACTACGAGCAGTACTTC,CSAGARTANYEQYF
TRBD1,TRBV10-3,.,TRBJ2-7,TGTGCCATCAGGACACAGGGGGGCACCTACGAGCAGTACTTC,CAIRTQGGTYEQYF
.,TRBV29-1,few,TRBJ1-1,TGCAGCGTTGACGGAAAACAGGGGAACACTGAAGCTTTCTTT,CSVDGKQGNTEAFF
.,TRBV6-2/TRBV6-3,.,TRBJ2-3,TGTGCCAGCACCGGCAGGGGACCAGATACGCAGTATTTT,CASTGRGPDTQYF
.,TRBV10-3,few,TRBJ1-6,TGTGCCATCAGTACGGAGAGTTCACCCCTCCACTTT,CAISTESSPLHF
TRBD2,TRBV7-2,few,TRBJ2-7,TGTGCCAGCAGCTTAGCAGGGGAGGGCCAATTCGAGCAGTACTTC,CASSLAGEGQFEQYF
.,TRBV5-6,many,TRBJ1-6,TGTGCCAGCAGCCAGATCGACAGGCAAGATTCACCCCTCCACTTT,CASSQIDRQDSPLHF
.,TRBV11-1,.,TRBJ2-5,TGTGCCAGCAGCTCCAGTCAGATCCTGGGAGGAGAGACCCAGTACTTC,CASSSSQILGGETQYF
.,TRBV12-3/TRBV12-4,.,TRBJ1-3,TGTGCCAGCAGTTTCGACCCTGGGGCCACTGGAAACACCATATATTTT,CASSFDPGATGNTIYF
.,TRBV12-5,many,TRBJ1-2,TGTGCTAGTGGTTTGGATTGGCGTGGCTACACCTTC,CASGLDWRGYTF
TRBD2,TRBV7-2,.,TRBJ2-4,TGTGCCAGCAGCTTGAACGGGCCCATCGCGGGGGAGCAGTACTTC,CASSLNGPIAGEQYF
.,TRBV7-2,.,TRBJ2-5,TGTGCCAGCAGCTTAGCGGGTCTAGCGCTAGAGACCCAGTACTTC,CASSLAGLALETQYF
.,TRBV3-1,.,TRBJ1-2,TGTGCCAGCAGCTCACCGCGGGAGGGACCGAGATATGGCTACACCTTC,CASSSPREGPRYGYTF
TRBD2,TRBV12-3/TRBV12-4,.,TRBJ2-7,TGTGCCAGCAGTCCTACCGGGACTAGCGGGAGCTCCTACGAGCAGTACTTC,CASSPTGTSGSSYEQYF
.,TRBV27,.,TRBJ2-7,TGTGCCAGCAGTTTCCGACCGGGACTGATCTACGAGCAGTACTTC,CASSFRPGLIYEQYF
TRBD2,TRBV14,.,TRBJ2-3,TGTGCCAGCAGCCGATCGGTAGCGGGAGGAGATACGCAGTATTTT,CASSRSVAGGDTQYF
.,TRBV7-2,.,TRBJ2-3,TGTGCCAGCAGCTCCCCTGGCCCCAGTACGCAGTATTTT,CASSSPGPSTQYF
.,TRBV6-2/TRBV6-3,.,TRBJ2-7,TGTGCCAGCAGTTATCCGGTACCAATTTCGTCATTCGGGGACGAGCAGTACTTC,CASSYPVPISSFGDEQYF
TRBD2,TRBV27,.,TRBJ2-1,TGTGCCAGCAGTCTCACGGGACTAACCTTCAGGGAGCAGTTCTTC,CASSLTGLTFREQFF
.,TRBV7-2,many,TRBJ2-1,TGTGCCAGCAGTTTAGACCCGTCTTCCTACAATGAGCAGTTCTTC,CASSLDPSSYNEQFF
.,TRBV6-1,.,TRBJ2-7,TGTGCCAGCAGGGTAGGCGAACACTACGAGCAGTACTTC,CASRVGEHYEQYF
.,TRBV12-3/TRBV12-4,.,TRBJ1-4,TGTGCCAGCAGTCGCAGACTCCCCCCAACTAATGAAAAACTGTTTTTT,CASSRRLPPTNEKLFF
.,TRBV3-1,.,TRBJ2-1,TGTGCCAGCAGCCAAGACCCCACGGGAGCAGGGTACAATGAGCAGTTCTTC,CASSQDPTGAGYNEQFF
.,TRBV12-5,once,TRBJ2-1,TGTGCTAGTGGAAAAGGGACAGAGCAGTTCTTC,CASGKGTEQFF
.,TRBV5-1,.,TRBJ2-3,TGCGCCAGCAGCTTGCAGGTTTCTAGCACAGATACGCAGTATTTT,CASSLQVSSTDTQYF
.,TRBV10-3,.,TRBJ1-2,TGTGCCATCAGTGAATCAGGGGCCGGTGGCTACACCTTC,CAISESGAGGYTF
.,TRBV29-1,.,TRBJ2-7,TGCAGCGTTGTCTGGTCAGGGAACGCCTACGAGCTGTACTTC,CSVVWSGNAYELYF
TRBD2,TRBV6-2/TRBV6-3,.,TRBJ2-3,TGTGCCAGCGAGGGACTAGCGTCCGATACGCAGTATTTT,CASEGLASDTQYF
.,TRBV15,.,TRBJ1-4,TGTGCCACCAGCAGAGATAGGCGCAGGGCGGATGAAAAACTGTTTTTT,CATSRDRRRADEKLFF
.,TRBV4-3,.,TRBJ2-5,TGCGCCAGCAGCCAAGAGGTTAGGGAGGAGACCCAGTACTTC,CASSQEVREETQYF
TRBD2,TRBV27,.,TRBJ2-1,TGTGCCAGCAGTTTGGGGGGGGTTGAGCAGTTCTTC,CASSLGGVEQFF
TRBD1,TRBV28,.,TRBJ2-7,TGTGCCAGCAGTCGTTGGGACAGGGTCCACGAGCAGTACTTC,CASSRWDRVHEQYF
.,TRBV10-3,.,TRBJ2-5,TGTGCCATCAGGGATAACCAAGAGACCCAGTACTTC,CAIRDNQETQYF
.,TRBV4-1,few,TRBJ2-5,TGCGCCAGCAGCCCCCTACCGGGGGCCATCCAAGAGACCCAGTACTTC,CASSPLPGAIQETQYF
.,TRBV27,.,TRBJ1-1,TGTGCCAGCAGTTTATCAGCGGTGGGATCCCCCCTGAGGACTGAAGCTTTCTTT,CASSLSAVGSPLRTEAFF
.,TRBV6-1,.,TRBJ2-6,TGTGCCAGCAGTCCGCCCCCAGACAGGTTTAGCTCTGGGGCCAACGTCCTGACTTTC,CASSPPPDRFSSGANVLTF
.,TRBV24-1,.,TRBJ2-2,TGTGCCACCAGTGAAATCCAACAGGGAAACACCGGGGAGCTGTTTTTT,CATSEIQQGNTGELFF
.,TRBV2,.,TRBJ1-4,TGTGCCAGCAGTGAACCTGCGGTGTGGGCGTGGAGGGAAAAACTGTTTTTT,CASSEPAVWAWREKLFF
TRBD2,TRBV20-1,.,TRBJ2-3,TGCAGTGCTAACGGACTAGCGGGGTCCCCCACAGATACGCAGTATTTT,CSANGLAGSPTDTQYF
.,TRBV6-1,.,TRBJ1-1,TGTGCCAGCAACCCGTGGGGGGAAGCTTTCTTT,CASNPWGEAFF
TRBD1,TRBV7-9,.,TRBJ2-7,TGTGCCAGCAGCACCGGGACAGGGGAGACCAATGAGCAGTACTTC,CASSTGTGETNEQYF
TRBD1,TRBV24-1,few,TRBJ2-1,TGTGCCACCGCTAGACCGGGACAGGGAAAGGATGAGCAGTTCTTC,CATARPGQGKDEQFF
TRBD1,TRBV7-6,few,TRBJ2-7,TGTGCCAGCAGCTTAAGTCCCTTGACAGGGACCTCCTACGAGCAGTACTTC,CASSLSPLTGTSYEQYF
.,TRBV7-9,.,TRBJ2-7,TGTGCTAGCAGCACGTCAGCTGGTGGTCGGGAGCAGTACTTC,CASSTSAGGREQYF
TRBD1,TRBV20-1,few,TRBJ2-3,TGCAGTGCTAATCGGGACAGGGATGATACGCAGTATTTT,CSANRDRDDTQYF
.,TRBV7-9,.,TRBJ2-1,TGTGCCAGCAACGCGTGGGCCGGTGAGCAGTTCTTC,CASNAWAGEQFF
.,TRBV7-9,few,TRBJ2-1,TGTGCCAGCAGTTTAAGTGTAAATGAGCAGTTCTTC,CASSLSVNEQFF
.,TRBV29-1,.,TRBJ2-1,TGCCTCGTCGGTGAGGGAGGTACGAATGAGCAGTTCTTC,CLVGEGGTNEQFF